This T cell receptor beta chain is from a study of cytomegalovirus exposure and HLA in healthy donors. Study-level points and caveats: Later analysis placed DRB1 highest and HLA-C lowest in TCR association rates, which differed by HLA locus. Most observed TCR sequences were rare, whereas some public TCRs were detected in many donors.

It was with 60 Vbeta and 13 Jbeta primers that the PCR ran. Measured with immunoSEQ multiplex PCR; TCRdb has only the in-frame clones, and not every one. The sample consists of roughly 100,000 clones, around 72% of them appearing once. A remark on this clone: Antigen unknown.

The clonotype comes from a man aged 25 to 45 in good health and CMV-seronegative. Sample: PBMCs.

In nucleotides, the CDR3 is TGTGCCAGCAGTACCCTGGCTGGCAAAAACATTCAGTACTTC. Translation: CASSTLAGKNIQYF. The chain combines TRBV6-6 with TRBJ2-4; D unresolved. V was clipped by 5 bases and J by 3 bases, with 11 bases between them. The germline V gene encodes CDR1 MNHNY and CDR2 SVGAGI (reference sequence). CDR3 length: 14 residues.